This T cell receptor (beta chain) appears in the sequencing data of a study of shared clonotypes between healthy human individuals. Terminally differentiated effector memory CD45RA+ cells were left out of the naive CD8 fraction, which was CD45RO-negative and positively selected for CCR7. The CDR3 has 12 residues. CDR1 is SQVTM and CDR2 is ANQGSEA in the germline V gene. In regard to this clone: Its antigen remains unknown. At one of its ends the junction is not consistent with the germline gene, which may arise from a read error.

Method: immunoSEQ multiplex PCR; TCRdb's copy keeps in-frame clones and lacks some. The data contain some 1,900,000 clones, over 85% of them singletons. Findings and caveats of the study: Estimated richness was generally greater in naive than memory subsets.

The sample taken for sequencing was naive CD8+ T cells sorted from blood. The sequence was obtained from a man younger than 35 in good health. The chain combines TRBV29-1 with TRBJ2-7, with unresolved D. CDR3 nucleotides: TGCAGCGTAGAAGCCAGCTCCTACGAGCAGTACTTC. This translates into CSVEASSYEQYF.